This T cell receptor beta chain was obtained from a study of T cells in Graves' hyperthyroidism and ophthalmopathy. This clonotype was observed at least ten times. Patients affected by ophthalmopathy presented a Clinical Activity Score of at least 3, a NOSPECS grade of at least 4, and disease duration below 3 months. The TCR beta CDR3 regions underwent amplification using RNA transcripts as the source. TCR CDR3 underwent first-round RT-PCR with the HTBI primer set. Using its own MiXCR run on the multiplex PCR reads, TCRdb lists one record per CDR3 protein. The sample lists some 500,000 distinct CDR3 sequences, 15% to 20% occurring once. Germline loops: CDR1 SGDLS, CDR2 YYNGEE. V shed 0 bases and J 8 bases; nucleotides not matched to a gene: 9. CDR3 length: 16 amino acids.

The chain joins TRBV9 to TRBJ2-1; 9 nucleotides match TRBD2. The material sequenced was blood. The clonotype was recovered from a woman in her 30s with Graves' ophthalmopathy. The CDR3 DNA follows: TGTGCCAGCAGCGTAGGAAATAGCGGGAGTCTGGATGAGCAGTTCTTC. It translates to CASSVGNSGSLDEQFF. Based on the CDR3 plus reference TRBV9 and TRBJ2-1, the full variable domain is DSGVTQTPKHLITATGQRVTLRCSPRSGDLSVYWYQQSLDQGLQFLIQYYNGEERAKGNILERFSAQQFPDLHSELNLSSLELGDSALYFCASSVGNSGSLDEQFFGPGTRLTVL.